This TCR beta chain comes out of a study of cytomegalovirus exposure and HLA in healthy donors. Study-wide background: Clustering assigned 81% of the approximately 400 genotyped donors to the Caucasian-associated ancestry cluster. Study-wide findings and caveats: Presence/absence analyses supposed approximately even sequencing depth among donors. Researchers left out some V segments, among them TRBV6-2 and TRBV6-3, as indistinguishable. Sequencing had likely introduced a cluster of highly shared sequence variants as an artifact.

A multiplex PCR was run with 60 Vbeta primers and 13 Jbeta primers. Produced via immunoSEQ multiplex PCR; TCRdb's table is partial and in-frame only. The repertoire consists of approximately 150,000 clones, with less than 90% occurring once and the leading ten covering approximately 4%. Regarding this clone: Its antigen is unknown.

V shed 6 bases, J shed 7 bases, and the junction held 12 bases outside the gene matches. The length of the CDR3 is 17 residues. The germline CDR1 and CDR2 sequences are MRHNA and SNTAGT. The sample comprised PBMCs. This chain connects TRBV6-4 to TRBJ2-2, with 12 bases that match TRBD2. The receptor was derived from a man aged 45-65 years in good health and CMV-seropositive. CDR3 DNA sequence: TGTGCCAGCAGAGAAAAATCTAGCGGGGGGGGCGGCGGGGAGCTGTTTTTT. This codes for CASREKSSGGGGGELFF.